The 10 T cell receptor beta chains presented below share a single source sample, sequenced in a study of CD8 T cells in ankylosing spondylitis. In TCRdb, the 5' RACE reads were re-called with MiXCR into one record per CDR3 protein. The table shows a few hundred thousand distinct CDR3 sequences, with about 10% occurring only once. The specimen was blood, either unsorted or a sorted T cell fraction (not recorded which). The receptors stem from a male donor with ankylosing spondylitis or in good health (not recorded which).

By its share, this clonotype is medium-sized (0.01 to 0.1%). The V and J genes are TRBV5-1 and TRBJ2-5; 8 bases line up with TRBD1. CDR1 and CDR2 (germline): SGHRS, YFSETQ. V lost 7 bases, J lost 5 bases, and 7 bases stayed unmatched. The CDR3 is made up of 13 amino acids. CDR3 sequence reads: CASGTGSTETQYF. CDR3 bases: TGCGCCAGCGGGACAGGCTCGACGGAGACCCAGTACTTC.

The chain is built from TRBV6-4 and TRBJ2-3, with D uncertain. CDR1 and CDR2 (germline): MRHNA, SNTAGT. This CDR3 comprises 15 residues. Trimming took 6 bases from V and 1 from J, leaving 14 bases between them. The CDR3 bases are TGTGCCAGCAGCAACGCTCTAGGAGGCACAGATACGCAGTATTTT. Its translation is CASSNALGGTDTQYF.

Concerning this clonotype: A much larger clone lies one base from this, so it may be a read error. This rearrangement joins TRBV6-5 to TRBJ2-7; D unclear. Germline V gene data show CDR1 as MNHEY and CDR2 as SVGAGI. The CDR3 consists of 14 residues. CDR3 DNA sequence: TGTGCCAGCAGCTACTCGGACCTCCGGTACGAGCAGTACTTC. This gives the protein CASSYSDLRYEQYF.

V is TRBV19 and J is TRBJ1-1, with D maybe TRBD1 (6 bases). The germline V gene has CDR1 LNHDA and CDR2 SQIVND (reference sequence). Trimming took 3 bases from V and 1 from J, leaving 9 bases between them. The CDR3 extends over 14 amino acids. The CDR3 region is CASSITGTNTEAFF. In nucleotides, the CDR3 is TGTGCCAGTAGTATCACAGGGACGAACACTGAAGCTTTCTTT. Drawing the rest from reference TRBV19 and TRBJ1-1, the complete variable domain is DGGITQSPKYLFRKEGQNVTLSCEQNLNHDAMYWYRQDPGQGLRLIYYSQIVNDFQKGDIAEGYSVSREKKESFPLTVTSAQKNPTAFYLCASSITGTNTEAFFGQGTRLTVV.

The chain recombines TRBV12-3 or TRBV12-4 with TRBJ2-7; D ambiguous. Trimming pared 6 bases from V and 0 bases from J, leaving 15 bases between. The CDR3 covers 15 residues. The CDR3 DNA is TGTGCCAGCAGGCTTTCGACCCGCGGCTCCTACGAGCAGTACTTC. Residues: CASRLSTRGSYEQYF.

This clonotype was counted ten times or more. This chain uses TRBV24-1 with TRBJ2-5, with 9 bases lining up with TRBD1. Per the germline V gene, CDR1 is KGHDR and CDR2 is SFDVKD. The J segment lost 4 bases and the V segment lost 4 bases, leaving 6 bases of the junction unmatched. There are 15 residues in the CDR3. CDR3 in amino acids: CATSDVQGAGETQYF. The CDR3, as DNA: TGTGCCACCAGTGACGTACAGGGGGCCGGAGAGACCCAGTACTTC.

This chain joins TRBV12-3 or TRBV12-4 and TRBJ1-1; D remains unclear. The V end lost 3 bases, the J end lost 1 base, and 12 bases lay between the germline ends. The CDR3 has 15 amino acids. In DNA form, the CDR3 reads TGTGCCAGCAGTTTCAAAGTGGCAGCGAACACTGAAGCTTTCTTT. Encoded protein: CASSFKVAANTEAFF.

This clonotype has just a few counts. This rearrangement joins TRBV11-2 to TRBJ1-4, with D hard to call. The germline V gene encodes CDR1 SGHAT and CDR2 FQNNGV. The ends were cut back, 1 base at V and 8 bases at J, with 11 bases in the middle. The length of the CDR3 is 14 residues. CDR3 sequence reads: CASSLGVSGEKLFF. In DNA, the CDR3 is TGTGCCAGCAGCTTAGGGGTTAGCGGCGAAAAACTGTTTTTT.

The V gene is TRBV5-1, the J gene TRBJ2-3; 8 nucleotides match TRBD2. V gave up 2 bases and J gave up 6 bases; unmatched junction bases: 11. The V gene's germline CDR1 is SGHRS and CDR2 YFSETQ. The CDR3 spans 16 residues. The CDR3: CASSFRRSGSADTQYF. CDR3 nucleotides: TGCGCCAGCAGCTTTAGACGGAGCGGGAGTGCGGATACGCAGTATTTT. The whole variable domain, filled in from reference TRBV5-1 and TRBJ2-3, reads KAGVTQTPRYLIKTRGQQVTLSCSPISGHRSVSWYQQTPGQGLQFLFEYFSETQRNKGNFPGRFSGRQFSNSRSEMNVSTLELGDSALYLCASSFRRSGSADTQYFGPGTRLTVL.

At least ten counts were recorded for this clonotype. This chain's CDR3 is CAIRDGQGGRPDGYTF. The DNA of the CDR3 is TGTGCCATCAGAGATGGGCAGGGAGGGCGCCCGGATGGCTACACCTTC. The chain is built from TRBV10-3 and TRBJ1-2; tentative D call: TRBD1 (5 bases). CDR3 length: 16 amino acids. Looked up from germline, CDR1 is ENHRY and CDR2 is SYGVKD. V was clipped by 6 bases and J by 6 bases, with 23 bases between them.